This paragraph covers one T cell receptor beta chain sequence. Its antigen is currently unknown. This sample was included in a study of cytomegalovirus exposure and HLA in healthy donors. About the study: An early release of data contained some 80 million unique TCRs, which came from HLA-typed donors. Findings of the study overall: In an earlier analysis, in approximately 630 donors, most V segments appeared productive either ~90% or ~30% of the time. Overall, roughly 170 TCR beta chains were annotated as cytomegalovirus-associated.

Trimming stripped 1 base from V and 0 bases from J, with 5 bases between. The CDR3 is 15 residues long. Per germline, CDR1 SGHRS and CDR2 YFSETQ. Vbeta (60) and Jbeta (13) primers were used in the PCR. Measured with immunoSEQ multiplex PCR; TCRdb has only the in-frame clones, and not every one. The data show some 190,000 clones, about four fifths seen once. The sequencing input was PBMCs. This clonotype was sampled from a man aged 35 to 55 in good health and CMV-seropositive. The chain employs TRBV5-1 and TRBJ2-6; no clear D. DNA of the CDR3: TGCGCCAGCAGCTTGCTAGTCTCTGGGGCCAACGTCCTGACTTTC. Residues: CASSLLVSGANVLTF.